This T cell receptor beta chain derives from a study of T cells after yellow fever vaccination. Germline V CDR1 and CDR2: SGHDT, YYEEEE. The length of the CDR3 is 17 residues. Trimming at V came to 2 bases and at J to 0 bases, leaving 10 bases not matched to a gene. The study made its TCR cDNA through 5'RACE template switching. That step introduced a universal primer site along with UMIs. TCRdb fed the 5' RACE reads into MiXCR, producing one record per CDR3 protein. Of approximately 85,000 distinct CDR3 sequences listed, about an eighth are singletons. This receptor was identified in a man in his late teens or twenties who received the YFV17D yellow fever vaccine. The sample in question was CD8+ T cells not binding an NS4B(214-222) dextramer, sorted from PBMCs, obtained 20 to 25 days after the first yellow fever vaccination. The chain links TRBV5-6 to TRBJ1-1; 7 bases align to TRBD1. CDR3 DNA: TGTGCCAGCAGCTTCCTTGGGACAGCAAAGTTGAACACTGAAGCTTTCTTT. Translation gives CASSFLGTAKLNTEAFF.